A selection of T cell receptor beta chains follows, all from one sample in a study of blood T cells in healthy people across ages. MiXCR, run by TCRdb on the 5' RACE reads, gives a single entry per CDR3 protein. The sample lists about 1.4 million distinct CDR3 sequences; roughly 59% were seen once. The specimen sequenced was blood. These receptors were obtained from a man between 18 and 35 years old in good health. CDR3s include the opening cysteine and the closing phenylalanine or tryptophan. D genes are given only for firm matches. For some rows the clone size is stated as once, few or many, or as a class when expanded; others skip it.

few	TRBJ2-1	TRBD2	TRBV7-9	CASSSSTGLARNEQFF	TGTGCCAGCAGCTCAAGTACAGGACTAGCTAGGAATGAGCAGTTCTTC
NA	TRBJ2-2	NA	TRBV5-1	CASSLGVTGDTGELFF	TGCGCCAGCAGCTTGGGAGTGACAGGCGACACCGGGGAGCTGTTTTTT
few	TRBJ2-1	TRBD2	TRBV29-1	CSAEGGSRPFF	TGCAGCGCCGAGGGCGGGAGCCGGCCGTTCTTC
NA	TRBJ2-6	NA	TRBV4-3	CASNQDPAGVAVSNVLTF	TGCGCCAGCAACCAAGATCCCGCAGGGGTGGCTGTGTCCAACGTCCTGACTTTC
NA	TRBJ1-1	NA	TRBV7-9	CASSLYPVDSPEAFF	TGTGCCAGCAGCTTATACCCGGTGGATAGTCCTGAAGCTTTCTTT
NA	TRBJ1-1	NA	TRBV12-3/TRBV12-4	CASRSLGAFF	TGTGCCAGCAGGTCACTGGGGGCTTTCTTT
NA	TRBJ1-5	NA	TRBV28	CASNSGGANQPQHF	TGTGCCAGCAACTCTGGGGGGGCGAATCAGCCCCAGCATTTT
NA	TRBJ2-7	TRBD1	TRBV12-3/TRBV12-4	CASGDSTHYEQYF	TGTGCCAGCGGGGACAGCACTCACTACGAGCAGTACTTC
NA	TRBJ1-4	NA	TRBV5-5	CASSLNGLNEKLFF	TGTGCCAGCAGCTTGAACGGACTTAATGAAAAACTGTTTTTT
NA	TRBJ2-1	NA	TRBV7-8	CASSLSQELYNEQFF	TGTGCCAGCAGCTTATCACAGGAACTTTACAATGAGCAGTTCTTC
NA	TRBJ2-3	TRBD2	TRBV4-1	CASSQDTSGTDTQYF	TGCGCCAGCAGCCAAGATACTAGCGGCACAGATACGCAGTATTTT
NA	TRBJ2-1	NA	TRBV9	CASSAPGGSLNNEQFF	TGTGCCAGCAGCGCCCCAGGGGGGAGTTTGAACAATGAGCAGTTCTTC
NA	TRBJ2-3	NA	TRBV10-3	CATGWGADTQYF	TGTGCCACCGGGTGGGGGGCAGATACGCAGTATTTT
NA	TRBJ2-6	NA	TRBV15	CATSRPKPGLGANVLTF	TGTGCCACCAGCAGACCCAAGCCAGGTCTGGGGGCCAACGTCCTGACTTTC
few	TRBJ2-4	NA	TRBV11-1	CASSPATWNIQYF	TGTGCCAGCAGCCCCGCGACATGGAACATTCAGTACTTC
NA	TRBJ2-7	NA	TRBV25-1	CASSDLGEQYF	TGTGCCAGCAGTGACCTAGGAGAGCAGTACTTC
NA	TRBJ2-5	NA	TRBV4-1	CASSHRTIGETQYF	TGCGCCAGCAGCCATCGGACAATCGGAGAGACCCAGTACTTC
NA	TRBJ1-1	TRBD1	TRBV20-1	CSASRDSMNTEAFF	TGCAGTGCGAGCCGGGACAGTATGAACACTGAAGCTTTCTTT
few	TRBJ1-1	NA	TRBV6-1	CASSESFTEAFF	TGTGCCAGCAGTGAAAGTTTCACTGAAGCTTTCTTT
NA	TRBJ2-1	NA	TRBV20-1	CSARDMRLEDYNEQFF	TGCAGTGCTAGAGATATGCGGCTAGAAGACTACAATGAGCAGTTCTTC
NA	TRBJ2-1	NA	TRBV20-1	CSASLSGQNEQFF	TGCAGTGCTAGTTTGTCAGGGCAGAATGAGCAGTTCTTC
NA	TRBJ2-7	NA	TRBV7-2	CASSLGLARLPYGQYF	TGTGCCAGCAGCTTAGGGCTGGCGAGGCTACCCTACGGGCAGTACTTC
NA	TRBJ2-3	TRBD2	TRBV20-1	CSAVALGREGDSGTQYF	TGCAGTGCCGTCGCCCTCGGGCGGGAGGGGGATAGCGGTACGCAGTATTTT
few	TRBJ2-5	NA	TRBV25-1	CASRGWGVETQYF	TGTGCCAGCAGAGGTTGGGGGGTGGAGACCCAGTACTTC
NA	TRBJ2-1	TRBD2	TRBV29-1	CSVEGREDPNEQFF	TGCAGCGTTGAAGGGCGGGAGGACCCCAATGAGCAGTTCTTC
NA	TRBJ2-7	TRBD1	TRBV27	CASTKTGGGLEQYF	TGTGCCAGCACAAAGACAGGGGGCGGGCTCGAGCAGTACTTC
few	TRBJ2-1	TRBD2	TRBV20-1	CSPDYRGGVGFEQFF	TGCAGCCCCGATTATCGGGGGGGCGTGGGGTTTGAGCAGTTCTTC
few	TRBJ1-4	TRBD1	TRBV28	CASTGTGREKLFF	TGTGCCAGCACTGGGACAGGGAGAGAAAAACTGTTTTTT
NA	TRBJ2-2	TRBD1	TRBV7-2	CASSLAPGQAPTGELFF	TGTGCCAGCAGCTTAGCCCCGGGACAGGCCCCAACCGGGGAGCTGTTTTTT
NA	TRBJ1-1	TRBD1	TRBV7-2	CASNLDRAVGTEAFF	TGTGCCAGCAACCTGGACAGGGCTGTAGGGACTGAAGCTTTCTTT
few	TRBJ2-7	TRBD2	TRBV27	CASSPSPGGGYEQYF	TGTGCCAGCAGTCCCAGCCCCGGGGGGGGGTACGAGCAGTACTTC
few	TRBJ2-7	NA	TRBV4-1	CASSRGSPSYEQYF	TGCGCCAGCAGCCGGGGCAGTCCCTCCTACGAGCAGTACTTC
NA	TRBJ2-3	NA	TRBV12-3/TRBV12-4	CASTRTDTQYF	TGTGCCAGCACCAGGACAGATACGCAGTATTTT
NA	TRBJ2-7	NA	TRBV6-4	CANSVSQGDEQYF	TGTGCCAACAGTGTCTCCCAGGGCGATGAGCAGTACTTC
NA	TRBJ2-1	NA	TRBV20-1	CSARSPVTGAGSNEQFF	TGCAGTGCTAGATCTCCGGTAACGGGAGCGGGTTCCAATGAGCAGTTCTTC
NA	TRBJ2-1	NA	TRBV4-1	CAGSLGPAANEQFF	TGCGCCGGCAGCCTAGGACCAGCGGCCAATGAGCAGTTCTTC
NA	TRBJ1-3	TRBD1	TRBV12-5	CASGGAQGGKPNTIYF	TGTGCTAGTGGTGGTGCTCAGGGGGGGAAACCGAACACCATATATTTT
NA	TRBJ1-3	NA	TRBV10-3	CAISESKAAGNTIYF	TGTGCCATCAGTGAGTCGAAGGCCGCCGGAAACACCATATATTTT
NA	TRBJ2-1	NA	TRBV14	CASSREGGLPSGRVNEQFF	TGTGCCAGCAGCCGAGAAGGGGGCCTCCCTAGTGGGAGGGTGAATGAGCAGTTCTTC
once	TRBJ2-5	NA	TRBV12-2	CASRLARGHQTQYF	TGTGCAAGTCGCTTAGCGAGGGGGCATCAGACCCAGTACTTC
NA	TRBJ2-5	NA	TRBV13	CASSSQVHANNEQYF	TGTGCCAGCAGTTCACAGGTGCATGCCAACAATGAGCAGTACTTC
NA	TRBJ2-1	NA	TRBV11-2	CASSLIGSPRQFF	TGTGCCAGCAGCTTAATAGGGTCCCCAAGGCAGTTCTTC
few	TRBJ1-1	NA	TRBV9	CASSVGGTAFF	TGTGCCAGCAGCGTAGGGGGGACAGCTTTCTTT
few	TRBJ1-5	NA	TRBV4-2	CASSQVVKNQPQHF	TGTGCCAGCAGCCAAGTGGTTAAGAATCAGCCCCAGCATTTT
NA	TRBJ2-7	NA	TRBV11-2	CASSGRGPFGLGAYEQYF	TGTGCCAGCAGCGGACGAGGTCCTTTTGGGCTAGGAGCCTACGAGCAGTACTTC
few	TRBJ2-7	NA	TRBV5-1	CASSQDTNYEQYF	TGCGCCAGCAGCCAAGACACAAACTACGAGCAGTACTTC
NA	TRBJ2-3	TRBD2	TRBV4-1	CASSRTSGEGDTQYF	TGCGCCAGCAGCCGTACTAGCGGAGAGGGCGATACGCAGTATTTT